This T cell receptor (beta chain) was retrieved from a study of vaccination and CD4 T cells after COVID-19. Oncomine TCR Beta short-read sequencing was applied to DNA from cultured CD4+ T cells. TCRdb processed the PCR reads anew with MiXCR; each CDR3 protein has one entry. The table lists over 8,500 distinct CDR3 sequences, 65% to 70% of them singletons. Note on this clonotype: Its target is unknown.

Specified treatment: roughly ten-day PBMC culture with coronavirus spike peptide pools or control peptides (ViraFEST assay). Germline CDR1 is DFQATT and CDR2 is SNEGSKA (reference sequence). The V end was cut by 0 bases, the J end by 3 bases, with 9 bases between. The CDR3 covers 13 residues. The rearrangement uses TRBV20-1 and TRBJ2-7; D may be TRBD1 (5 bases). The sample here was CD4+ T cells from blood, cultured in vitro, taken before SARS-CoV-2 vaccination. The clonotype originates from a human donor who had recovered from COVID-19. The CDR3 bases are TGCAGTGCTAGAGATCCGACAGTCTACGAGCAGTACTTC. It translates to CSARDPTVYEQYF.